This T cell receptor beta chain is drawn from a study of T-cell reconstitution after alpha-beta-depleted transplantation in children listed by TCRdb under 2016. Regarding the research as a whole: T-cell immune reconstitution after TCRalphabeta/CD19-depleted allogeneic hematopoietic cell transplantation in children was quantitatively tracked in the study by means of TCR repertoire profiling. General study outcomes and caveats: The high TCRbeta diversity at day 60 in some patients was ascribed to recipient T cells and intrathymic progenitors that had survived conditioning. Apparently early alphabetaT-cell count recovery about two months after transplant reportedly relied on only several hundred rapidly expanded clones derived from non-depleted graft cells. The frequencies of hyperexpanded clones fell over the following months, and after one year, T-cell counts and TCRbeta diversity were mostly attributed to newly produced T cells.

Many counts were recorded for this clonotype. Its antigen is not yet known. Base qualities are not at hand, and no much larger clone is one base apart. The method was PCR. Sequenced using an Illumina HiSeq 2500. TCR library preparation used molecular barcoding, with unique molecular identifiers applied to normalize quantification of the TCRbeta repertoire. Using fastp trimming at Q25 and MiXCR clonotype assembly, TCRdb reanalyzed the public sequencing data and kept in-frame beta chains. Entries that share a CDR3 protein sequence are merged under the most common genes and DNA. The sample profile shows over 400,000 distinct CDR3 sequences; over 40% of them were found once. The leading ten clones occupy 27% of the sample. The treatment or condition label for this specimen denotes: allogeneic hematopoietic cell transplantation with graft depleted of TCRalphabeta T cells and CD19 B cells. The transplant recipients were children given TCRalphabeta/CD19-depleted allogeneic hematopoietic cell grafts.

The germline V gene gives CDR1 as MNHNS and CDR2 as SASEGT. Reading from cysteine to phenylalanine, the CDR3 counts 15 amino acids. The retained sequence is limited to the CDR3, 45 bases, with the frame set at the first base. V drops 5 bases and J drops 8 bases, leaving 21 bases in between. The sequencing here drew on PBMCs, taken before TCRalphabeta/CD19-depleted stem cell transplant. The TCR was taken from a girl under 10 years old with aplastic anemia, due to receive a stem cell transplant. The sequence joins TRBV6-1 to TRBJ1-2; the D gene lacks a confident call. This receptor has the CDR3 CASSQEGRLGPGYTF. The nucleotide sequence reads TGTGCCAGCAGTCAAGAAGGACGATTGGGTCCCGGCTACACCTTC.